Each of the 24 T cell receptor beta chains below was sequenced from the same sample in a study of Ad26.COV2.S vaccination and SARS-CoV-2 variants. TCRdb's copy holds only in-frame clones and misses some; the assay was immunoSEQ multiplex PCR. The sample has 350,000 to 400,000 clones, approximately 86% seen once. The treatment was: roughly 19 received Ad26.COV2.S at low or high dose, single or two shots; 5 received placebo; per-sample allocation not given. After the first vaccine or placebo injection, samples were drawn on day 63. Sequenced here: peripheral blood, sampled in a trial of Ad26.COV2.S vaccine versus placebo. The origin of the receptors is a person between 18 and 60 years old who received the Ad26.COV2.S COVID-19 vaccine or a placebo.

This chain connects TRBV18 to TRBJ1-5, with no clear D. The germline gives CDR1 KGHSH, CDR2 LQKENI. This CDR3 region has 14 residues. V gave up 2 bases and J gave up 6 bases, with 11 bases separating them. CDR3 amino acids: CASSPGIPTQPQHF. The CDR3 nucleotides read TGTGCCAGCTCACCAGGGATCCCCACTCAGCCCCAGCATTTT.

This chain joins TRBV7-9 and TRBJ1-1; no definite D call. Germline CDR1 and CDR2: SEHNR and FQNEAQ (reference sequence). V was trimmed by 5 bases and J by 0 bases, leaving 13 bases between them. The CDR3 is 15 amino acids. The CDR3 coding sequence is TGTGCCAGCAGCCATTTGAAATCTTTGAACACTGAAGCTTTCTTT. As protein: CASSHLKSLNTEAFF. The full variable domain, in which reference TRBV7-9 and TRBJ1-1 provide the parts outside the CDR3, is DTGVSQNPRHKITKRGQNVTFRCDPISEHNRLYWYRQTLGQGPEFLTYFQNEAQLEKSRLLSDRFSAERPKGSFSTLEIQRTEQGDSAMYLCASSHLKSLNTEAFFGQGTRLTVV.

The V call is TRBV27, the J call TRBJ1-5, with D unresolved. The ends were cut back, 2 bases at V and 4 bases at J, with 9 bases in the middle. The CDR3 length is 14 residues. Germline assignment: CDR1 MNHEY and CDR2 SMNVEV (reference sequence). CDR3 region: CASSLIGRNQPQHF. The DNA for the CDR3 is TGTGCCAGCAGTTTAATAGGCAGAAATCAGCCCCAGCATTTT.

Worth noting for this clone: The germline gene is not matched at one end of the junction; a read error may be the cause. The gene calls are TRBV4-3 and TRBJ2-1; 9 bases match TRBD2. The CDR3 length is 16 residues. Germline lookup yields CDR1 LGHNA and CDR2 YSLEER. CDR3 coding DNA: TGCGCCAGCCGCCAAGGGGCTAGCGGGGATTCCAATGAGCAGTTCTTC. Protein product: CASRQGASGDSNEQFF.

The chain is built from TRBV6-6 and TRBJ2-2; 9 bases fit TRBD1. CDR3 length equals 16 residues. Germline V lookup: CDR1 MNHNY, CDR2 SVGAGI (reference sequence). Losses at the gene ends were 0 bases for V and 7 bases for J; bases not matched to a gene: 6. Here the CDR3 reads CASSYSGQGSYGELFF. CDR3 sequence (DNA): TGTGCCAGCAGTTACTCGGGACAGGGTTCTTACGGGGAGCTGTTTTTT.

The DNA for the CDR3 is TGTGCCAGCAGCGAACGGGACTACCAAGGGGGGGAGCTGTTTTTT. This translates into CASSERDYQGGELFF. This chain joins TRBV5-5 and TRBJ2-2, with 7 bases that match TRBD2. CDR1 is SGHKS and CDR2 is YYEKEE in the germline V gene (reference sequence). The J segment lost 8 bases and the V segment lost 4 bases, leaving 11 bases of the junction unmatched. The CDR3 is made up of 15 amino acids.

The chain links TRBV12-3 or TRBV12-4 to TRBJ2-1; TRBD1 agrees at 8 bases. V gave up 3 bases and J gave up 8 bases; unmatched junction bases: 3. The CDR3 runs 13 residues. CDR3 sequence: CASSFRGPDEQFF. DNA for the CDR3: TGTGCCAGCAGTTTCAGGGGGCCGGATGAGCAGTTCTTC.

The count of this clone is one. The chain carries TRBV6-2 or TRBV6-3 and TRBJ1-2, with unresolved D. The V end was cut by 2 bases, the J end by 4 bases, with 11 bases between. This CDR3 contains 14 residues. CDR1 MNHEY and CDR2 SVGEGT come from the germline V gene. CDR3 DNA: TGTGCCAGCAGTTACCTCGCCAGGCTCTATGGCTACACCTTC. It yields the protein CASSYLARLYGYTF.

J is TRBJ1-3 and V is TRBV7-9; 7 bases agree with TRBD1. Germline assignment: CDR1 SEHNR and CDR2 FQNEAQ (reference sequence). This CDR3 is built from 16 residues. Trimming cost V 1 base and J 2 bases; bases outside gene matches: 5. CDR3 nucleotides: TGTGCCAGCAGCTTAGAACCTGGGACAGCTGGAAACACCATATATTTT. The encoded protein is CASSLEPGTAGNTIYF.

This CDR3 is CASSEGQRYGYTF. The CDR3 DNA is TGTGCCAGCAGTGAGGGACAGCGCTATGGCTACACCTTC. This rearrangement joins TRBV6-2 or TRBV6-3 to TRBJ1-2; 7 bases map to TRBD1. The V gene end was trimmed by 5 bases and the J gene end by 4 bases; junction bases not matched to a gene: 4. CDR1 and CDR2 (germline): MNHEY, SVGEGT. The length of the CDR3 is 13 residues.

The chain combines TRBV18 with TRBJ1-3; 10 bases align to TRBD1. Germline values: CDR1 KGHSH, CDR2 LQKENI. With 5 bases clipped from V and 0 bases from J, the junction kept 7 bases outside the gene matches. CDR3 length equals 17 residues. CDR3 region: CASSSGTGVFSGNTIYF. DNA of the CDR3: TGTGCCAGCTCATCCGGGACAGGGGTCTTCTCTGGAAACACCATATATTTT.

This chain links TRBV13 with TRBJ1-3; tentatively, D is TRBD1 (5 bases). CDR1 is PRHDT and CDR2 is FYEKMQ in the germline V gene (reference sequence). The CDR3 runs to 17 residues. V gave up 2 bases and J gave up 0 bases, with 14 bases separating them. CDR3 residues: CASSLKAGTASGNTIYF. The CDR3 nucleotides are TGTGCCAGCAGCTTAAAGGCAGGGACCGCCTCTGGAAACACCATATATTTT.

The chain is built from TRBV4-2 and TRBJ1-3; no reliable D call. The CDR3 is made up of 19 amino acids. Per germline, CDR1 LGHNA and CDR2 YNFKEQ. V was shortened by 0 bases and J by 3 bases, with 21 bases between the two germline ends. CDR3 in amino acids: CASSQETAGSAGGGNTIYF. Here the CDR3 DNA reads TGTGCCAGCAGCCAAGAGACGGCTGGAAGCGCTGGAGGTGGAAACACCATATATTTT.

The CDR3 loop is CASSSYQSEAFF. In DNA, the CDR3 is TGTGCCAGTAGTAGTTATCAATCTGAAGCTTTCTTT. This chain connects TRBV19 to TRBJ1-1; no firm D call. The V end was cut by 4 bases, the J end by 6 bases, with 9 bases between. The CDR3 spans 12 residues. Germline CDR1 is LNHDA and CDR2 is SQIVND (reference sequence).

This sequence joins TRBV10-3 and TRBJ1-1; D not resolved. In germline, CDR1 is ENHRY, CDR2 SYGVKD. This CDR3 has 15 amino acids. Trimming took 2 bases from V and 0 from J, leaving 10 bases between them. In DNA form, the CDR3 reads TGTGCCATCAGTGAGAGCCGGCTTATGAACACTGAAGCTTTCTTT. The encoded protein is CAISESRLMNTEAFF.

The rearrangement uses TRBV25-1 and TRBJ1-2; tentatively, D is TRBD1 (5 bases). V was pared by 5 bases and J by 8 bases, with 18 bases between. The CDR3 loop spans 14 amino acids. CDR1 MGHDK and CDR2 SYGVNS come from the germline V gene. Written as DNA, the CDR3 is TGTGCCAGCAGTCAGTTGTCAGGGACTGGCGGCTACACCTTC. It codes for CASSQLSGTGGYTF.

This chain joins TRBV19 and TRBJ2-3; 8 positions agree with TRBD2. This CDR3 contains 15 residues. Germline V gives CDR1 LNHDA, CDR2 SQIVND (reference sequence). V lost 3 bases and J lost 4; bases outside the gene matches: 6. The chain's CDR3 is CASSIWSGGSDTQYF. Here the CDR3 DNA reads TGTGCCAGTAGTATCTGGAGCGGGGGCTCAGATACGCAGTATTTT.

The gene calls are TRBV20-1 and TRBJ2-5, with D perhaps matching TRBD1 (5 bases). V shed 3 bases and J shed 1 base, with 15 bases lying between them. This CDR3 has 15 residues. Looked up from germline, CDR1 is DFQATT and CDR2 is SNEGSKA (reference sequence). CDR3: CSASTAGRLQETQYF. As DNA, the CDR3 is TGCAGTGCTAGTACGGCAGGGCGCCTCCAAGAGACCCAGTACTTC.

This clone was counted at least ten times. This sequence joins TRBV5-1 and TRBJ1-2; TRBD1 aligns across 9 bases. The CDR3 loop spans 15 amino acids. The V segment lost 2 bases and the J segment 3 bases; nucleotides outside the gene matches: 5. Looked up from germline, CDR1 is SGHRS and CDR2 is YFSETQ. The CDR3 sequence is CASSFSQGADYGYTF. CDR3 in DNA: TGCGCCAGCAGCTTCTCACAGGGGGCGGACTATGGCTACACCTTC.

This chain joins TRBV30 and TRBJ1-4, with D hard to call. The V end lost 5 bases, the J end lost 0 bases, and 13 bases lay between the germline ends. The germline CDR1 and CDR2 sequences are GTSNPN and SVGIG (reference sequence). The CDR3 runs 15 residues. CDR3 sequence: CAWAPVGATNEKLFF. In nucleotides, the CDR3 is TGTGCCTGGGCCCCGGTTGGCGCAACTAATGAAAAACTGTTTTTT.

The chain recombines TRBV11-2 with TRBJ2-3, with D possibly TRBD2 on 6 matching bases. Germline V gives CDR1 SGHAT, CDR2 FQNNGV. The CDR3 length is 16 residues. The V gene lost 2 bases and the J gene lost 2 bases, with 14 bases spanning the gap. CDR3 residues: CASSLLPGLLTDTQYF. The CDR3, as DNA: TGTGCCAGCAGCTTACTCCCGGGACTCCTCACAGATACGCAGTATTTT.

The CDR3, as DNA: TGTGCCAGCAGCCAGCCCAGGGGGGGGGTCACCGGGGAGCTGTTTTTT. Translated: CASSQPRGGVTGELFF. The chain recombines TRBV3-1 (or the pseudogene TRBV3-2) with TRBJ2-2; possibly TRBD1 or TRBD2 for D (7 bases each). This CDR3 contains 16 residues. CDR1 and CDR2 (germline): LGHDT, YNNKEL (reference sequence). V was pared by 3 bases and J by 4 bases, with 15 bases between.

This clone was seen just once. At the DNA level, this CDR3 is encoded by other sequences in the same sample as well. V and J are TRBV27 and TRBJ2-7; D not certain. Germline-derived CDR1 and CDR2 are MNHEY and SMNVEV (reference sequence). The CDR3 covers 11 residues. The germline V and J ends were trimmed by 3 bases and 6 bases, with 6 bases remaining between them. The DNA for the CDR3 is TGTGCCAGCAGTTTCCGTAGCGAGCAGTACTTC. This codes for CASSFRSEQYF.

The rearrangement joins TRBV5-1 to TRBJ2-2, with 7 positions matching TRBD1. Germline loops: CDR1 SGHRS, CDR2 YFSETQ. J gave up 7 bases and V 6 bases, and 15 bases lay outside the gene matches. The CDR3 covers 16 residues. DNA for the CDR3: TGCGCCAGCACGCTAAGCACAGGGGCCGAAGGCGGGGAGCTGTTTTTT. It yields the protein CASTLSTGAEGGELFF.